Detailed here is one TCR beta chain. Antigen unknown. The data are from a study of cytomegalovirus exposure and HLA in healthy donors. Findings and limits, study-wide: Another analysis was done later, and it associated 16,951 TCR beta sequences with HLA alleles at 0.05 false discovery rate. Confirmation was obtained in vitro that a few CMV-associated chains are specific for CMV antigens. Later analysis identified several of the most significant clusters that appeared linked to common viral pathogens.

The CDR3 runs 15 residues. CDR1 MDHEN and CDR2 SYDVKM come from the germline V gene. The ends were cut back, 1 base at V and 10 bases at J, with 17 bases in the middle. The PCR ran on 60 Vbeta and 13 Jbeta primers. Per the original data handling: Unique TCR beta chains totaled some 80 million in a later count, with roughly 10 million of them shared. Assay: immunoSEQ multiplex PCR; the TCRdb copy retains only in-frame clones and omits some. The V and J calls and clone size come from that table; D and trimming were worked out from the DNA. The sample holds 150,000 to 200,000 clones, 77% seen once. The specimen was PBMCs. The clonotype was recovered from a woman aged 25 to 45 in good health and CMV-seropositive. V usage is TRBV28 and J usage is TRBJ2-1; possible D gene TRBD2, 5 bases. The chain's CDR3 is CASSLYATTPGEQFF. The CDR3 coding sequence is TGTGCCAGCAGTTTATATGCGACCACCCCGGGAGAGCAGTTCTTC. The full variable domain, its missing parts supplied by reference TRBV28 and TRBJ2-1, is DVKVTQSSRYLVKRTGEKVFLECVQDMDHENMFWYRQDPGLGLRLIYFSYDVKMKEKGDIPEGYSVSREKKERFSLILESASTNQTSMYLCASSLYATTPGEQFFGPGTRLTVL.